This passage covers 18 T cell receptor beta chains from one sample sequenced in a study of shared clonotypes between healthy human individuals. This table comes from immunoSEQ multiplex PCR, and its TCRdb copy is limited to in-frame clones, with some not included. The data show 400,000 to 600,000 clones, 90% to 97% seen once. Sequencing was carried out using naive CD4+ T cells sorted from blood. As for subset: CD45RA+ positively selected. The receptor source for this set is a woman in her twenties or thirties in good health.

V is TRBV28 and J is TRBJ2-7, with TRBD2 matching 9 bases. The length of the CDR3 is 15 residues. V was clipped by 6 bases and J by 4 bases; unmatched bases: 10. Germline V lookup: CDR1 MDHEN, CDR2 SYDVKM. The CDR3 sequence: CASSPWLAGVYEQYF. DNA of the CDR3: TGTGCCAGCAGCCCCTGGTTAGCGGGAGTTTACGAGCAGTACTTC.

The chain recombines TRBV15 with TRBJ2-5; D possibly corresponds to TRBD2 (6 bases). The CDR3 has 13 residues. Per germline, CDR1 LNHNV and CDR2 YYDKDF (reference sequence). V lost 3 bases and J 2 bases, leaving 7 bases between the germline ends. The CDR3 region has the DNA TGTGCCACCAGCAGGGGACTTCAAGAGACCCAGTACTTC. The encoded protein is CATSRGLQETQYF.

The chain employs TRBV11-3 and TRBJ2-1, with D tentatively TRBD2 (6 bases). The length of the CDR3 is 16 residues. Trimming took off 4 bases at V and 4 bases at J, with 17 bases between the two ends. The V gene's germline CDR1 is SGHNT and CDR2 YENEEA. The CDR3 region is CASSSEGLAPYNEQFF. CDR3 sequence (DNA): TGTGCCAGCAGCTCGGAGGGGCTAGCGCCTTACAATGAGCAGTTCTTC.

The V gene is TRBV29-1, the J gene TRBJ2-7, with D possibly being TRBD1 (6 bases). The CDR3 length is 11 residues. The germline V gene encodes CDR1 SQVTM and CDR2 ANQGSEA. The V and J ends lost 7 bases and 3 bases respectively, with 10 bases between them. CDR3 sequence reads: CSAGHYYEQYF. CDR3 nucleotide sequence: TGCAGCGCGGGACATTACTACGAGCAGTACTTC.

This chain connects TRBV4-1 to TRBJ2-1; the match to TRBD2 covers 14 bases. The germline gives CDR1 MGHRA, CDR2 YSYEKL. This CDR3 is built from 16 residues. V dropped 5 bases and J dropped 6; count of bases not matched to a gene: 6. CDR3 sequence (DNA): TGCGCCAGCAGCTTGGGACTAGCGGGAGCGGGCAATGAGCAGTTCTTC. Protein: CASSLGLAGAGNEQFF.

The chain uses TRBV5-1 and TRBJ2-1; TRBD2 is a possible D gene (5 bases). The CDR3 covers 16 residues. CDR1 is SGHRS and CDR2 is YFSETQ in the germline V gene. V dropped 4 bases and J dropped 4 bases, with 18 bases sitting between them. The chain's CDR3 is CASSHSRTVPYNEQFF. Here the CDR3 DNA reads TGCGCCAGCAGCCATAGTCGGACTGTGCCATACAATGAGCAGTTCTTC.

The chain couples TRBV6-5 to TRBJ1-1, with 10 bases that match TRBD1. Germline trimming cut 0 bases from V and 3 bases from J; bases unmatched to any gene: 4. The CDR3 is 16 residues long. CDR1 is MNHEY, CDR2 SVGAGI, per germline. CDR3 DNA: TGTGCCAGCAGTTACTCGTCCGGGACAGGGGACACTGAAGCTTTCTTT. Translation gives CASSYSSGTGDTEAFF.

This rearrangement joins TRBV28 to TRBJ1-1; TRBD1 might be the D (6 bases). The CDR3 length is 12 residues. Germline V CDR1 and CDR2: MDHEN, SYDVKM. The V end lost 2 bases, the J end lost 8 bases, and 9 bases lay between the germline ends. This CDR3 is CASSLAGVEAFF. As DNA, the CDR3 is TGTGCCAGCAGTTTAGCAGGGGTGGAAGCTTTCTTT.

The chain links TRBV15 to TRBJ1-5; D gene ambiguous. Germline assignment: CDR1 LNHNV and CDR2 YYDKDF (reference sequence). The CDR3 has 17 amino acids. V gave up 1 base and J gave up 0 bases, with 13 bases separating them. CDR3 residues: CATSRGGWKDSNQPQHF. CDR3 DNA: TGTGCCACCAGCAGAGGAGGGTGGAAAGATAGCAATCAGCCCCAGCATTTT.

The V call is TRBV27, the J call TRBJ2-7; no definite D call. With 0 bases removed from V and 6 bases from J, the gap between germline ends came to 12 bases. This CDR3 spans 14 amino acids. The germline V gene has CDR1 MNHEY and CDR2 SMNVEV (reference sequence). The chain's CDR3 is CASSLSRASSEQYF. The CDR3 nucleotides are TGTGCCAGCAGTTTATCCCGGGCCTCTTCCGAGCAGTACTTC.

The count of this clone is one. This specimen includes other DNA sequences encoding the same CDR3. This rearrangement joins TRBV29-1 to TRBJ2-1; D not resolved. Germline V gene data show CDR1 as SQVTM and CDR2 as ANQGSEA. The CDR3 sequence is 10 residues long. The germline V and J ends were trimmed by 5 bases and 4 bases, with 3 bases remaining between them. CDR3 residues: CSVQYNEQFF. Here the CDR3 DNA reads TGCAGCGTTCAGTACAATGAGCAGTTCTTC.

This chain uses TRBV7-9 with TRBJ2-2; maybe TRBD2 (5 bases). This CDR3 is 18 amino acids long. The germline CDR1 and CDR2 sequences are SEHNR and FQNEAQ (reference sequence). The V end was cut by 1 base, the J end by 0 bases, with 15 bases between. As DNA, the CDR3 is TGTGCCAGCAGCTTAGTCGGCGGGCCCTACGCGAACACCGGGGAGCTGTTTTTT. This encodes CASSLVGGPYANTGELFF.

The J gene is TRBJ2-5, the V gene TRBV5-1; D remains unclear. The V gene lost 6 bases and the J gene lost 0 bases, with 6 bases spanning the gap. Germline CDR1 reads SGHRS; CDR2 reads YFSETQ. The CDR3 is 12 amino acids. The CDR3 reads CASTQNQETQYF. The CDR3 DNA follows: TGCGCCAGCACACAAAACCAAGAGACCCAGTACTTC.

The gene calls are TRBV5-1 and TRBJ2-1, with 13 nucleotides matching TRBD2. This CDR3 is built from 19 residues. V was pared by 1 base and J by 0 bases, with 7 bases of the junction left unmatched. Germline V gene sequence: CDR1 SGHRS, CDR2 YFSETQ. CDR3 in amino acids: CASSLRLAGGSSSYNEQFF. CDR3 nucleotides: TGCGCCAGCAGCTTGAGACTAGCGGGGGGATCTAGCTCCTACAATGAGCAGTTCTTC.

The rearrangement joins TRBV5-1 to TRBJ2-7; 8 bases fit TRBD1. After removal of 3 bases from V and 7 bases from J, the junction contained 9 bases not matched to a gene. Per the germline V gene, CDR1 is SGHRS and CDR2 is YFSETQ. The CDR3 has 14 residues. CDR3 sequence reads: CASSWAQQGGEQYF. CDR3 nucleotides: TGCGCCAGCAGCTGGGCACAACAGGGGGGAGAGCAGTACTTC.

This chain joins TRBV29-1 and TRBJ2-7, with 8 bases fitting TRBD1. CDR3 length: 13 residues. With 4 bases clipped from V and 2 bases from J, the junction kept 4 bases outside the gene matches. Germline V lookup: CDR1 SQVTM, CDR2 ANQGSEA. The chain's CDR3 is CSVVRDRTYEQYF. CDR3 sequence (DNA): TGCAGCGTTGTAAGGGACAGGACCTACGAGCAGTACTTC.

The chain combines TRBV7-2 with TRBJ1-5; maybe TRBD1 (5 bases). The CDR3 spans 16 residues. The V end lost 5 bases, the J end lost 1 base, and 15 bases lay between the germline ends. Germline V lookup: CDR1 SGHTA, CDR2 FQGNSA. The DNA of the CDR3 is TGTGCCAGCAGCGCCGGACAACATGGGAGCAATCAGCCCCAGCATTTT. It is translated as CASSAGQHGSNQPQHF.

Written as DNA, the CDR3 is TGTGCCACAACCGGGACTAGCGAGATGCGGTACTTC. Its translation: CATTGTSEMRYF. This chain links TRBV28 with TRBJ2-5, with 10 nucleotides matching TRBD2. The CDR3 sequence is 12 residues long. Germline V gene lookup returns CDR1 MDHEN and CDR2 SYDVKM. The ends lost 10 bases at V and 13 bases at J; junction bases unmatched: 12.